This paragraph covers one T cell receptor (beta chain) sequence. Its antigen remains unidentified. No base quality values were provided; no much bigger clone lies one nucleotide off. These data belong to a study of technical replicates of blood from a few donors listed by TCRdb under 2017. Taken from cysteine to phenylalanine, the CDR3 has 17 residues. The entry retains the CDR3 DNA only, 51 bases that are in frame from base 1. Trimming takes 4 bases from V and 2 bases from J, and the germline ends sit 19 bases apart. CDR1 and CDR2 were assigned from the germline V gene as SGHRS and YFSETQ. Library preparation employed the immunoSEQ multiplex PCR assay. TCRdb retrieved this table from immuneACCESS and kept in-frame rearrangements only. Not all clones are present; in checked studies, unresolved V genes account for under half, and no reason is known for the remainder. Within this sample are 80,000 to 95,000 clones, with about 94% of them counted one time only. 0.24% of the sample comes from the top ten.

The sample taken for sequencing was T cells isolated from PBMCs. The chain joins TRBV5-1 to TRBJ1-3; tentative D gene TRBD1, with 5 bases matching. The TCR originated in a human donor in good health. In nucleotide form, the sequence is TGCGCCAGCAGCGTCGGCCTGATGACAGTCCCTGGAAACACCATATATTTT. Its protein product is CASSVGLMTVPGNTIYF.